The present TCR beta chain was sequenced within a study of blood T cell repertoires in COVID-19. Study details: From the United States, Italy and Spain came samples of acute and convalescent COVID-19.

Assay: immunoSEQ multiplex PCR; the TCRdb copy retains only in-frame clones and omits some. The table has 200,000 to 300,000 clones, 80% to 95% seen once. Germline V CDR1 and CDR2: SGHAT, FQNNGV. The CDR3 contains 15 residues. With 3 bases removed from V and 3 bases from J, the gap between germline ends came to 14 bases. Source material: peripheral blood. This TCR came from a person between 18 and 30 years old with COVID-19, enrolled during active disease. This chain uses TRBV11-2 with TRBJ1-1, with D uncertain. The DNA for the CDR3 is TGTGCCAGCAGCTTGTGGGAGGGCTGGTACACTGAAGCTTTCTTT. This sequence encodes CASSLWEGWYTEAFF.